This T cell receptor beta chain was sequenced for a study of T-cell memory formation after mild COVID-19. MiXCR, applied by TCRdb to the 5' RACE reads, yields one record per CDR3 protein. The sample shows around 450,000 distinct CDR3 sequences, around 20% of them seen only once. The CDR3 extends over 16 amino acids. V was clipped by 0 bases and J by 1 base; unmatched bases: 2. The germline gives CDR1 SGHRS, CDR2 YFSETQ. The source of this sequence is an adult woman who had mild COVID-19 (a few samples of this study predate the infection). Cell type and time point are not known. The chain combines TRBV5-1 with TRBJ2-3, with 10 bases that match TRBD1. Material: PBMCs or a T cell subset sorted from them (not recorded which). The CDR3 nucleotides are TGCGCCAGCAGCTTGGGAGGGACAGGGGGCACAGATACGCAGTATTTT. It translates to CASSLGGTGGTDTQYF.